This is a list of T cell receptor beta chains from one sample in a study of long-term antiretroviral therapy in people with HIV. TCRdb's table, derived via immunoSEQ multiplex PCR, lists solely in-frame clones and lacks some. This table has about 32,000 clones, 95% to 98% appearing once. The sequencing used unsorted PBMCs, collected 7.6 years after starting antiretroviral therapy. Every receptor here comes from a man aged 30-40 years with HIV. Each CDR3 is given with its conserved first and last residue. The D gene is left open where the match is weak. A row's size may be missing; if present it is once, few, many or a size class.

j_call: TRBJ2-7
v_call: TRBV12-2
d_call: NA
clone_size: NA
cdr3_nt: TGTGCAAGTCGCCGGGACAGCTCCTACGAGCAGTACTTC
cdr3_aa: CASRRDSSYEQYF

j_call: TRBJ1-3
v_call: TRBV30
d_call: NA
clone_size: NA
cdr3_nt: TGTGCCTGGAGTTCGTCAAACACCATATATTTT
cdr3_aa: CAWSSSNTIYF

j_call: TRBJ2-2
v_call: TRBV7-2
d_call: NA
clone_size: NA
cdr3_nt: TGTGCCAGCAGCGGGGACGGCCGCACCGGGGAGCTGTTTTTT
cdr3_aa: CASSGDGRTGELFF

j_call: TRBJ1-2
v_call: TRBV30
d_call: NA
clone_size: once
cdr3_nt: TGTGCCTGGGTCGTCGAACGGGAGGGCTACACCTTC
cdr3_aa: CAWVVEREGYTF

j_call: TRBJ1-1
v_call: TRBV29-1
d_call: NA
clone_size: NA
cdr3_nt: TGCAGCGCCGGCCTGTACACTGAAGCTTTCTTT
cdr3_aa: CSAGLYTEAFF

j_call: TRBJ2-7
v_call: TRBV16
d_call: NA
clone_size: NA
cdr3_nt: TGTGCCAGCAGCCAATCGGGGTCCTACGAGCAGTACTTC
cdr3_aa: CASSQSGSYEQYF

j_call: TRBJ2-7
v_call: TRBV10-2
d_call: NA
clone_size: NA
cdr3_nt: TGCGCCAGCACCGGAGGGACATATGGCTACGAGCAGTACTTC
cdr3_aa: CASTGGTYGYEQYF

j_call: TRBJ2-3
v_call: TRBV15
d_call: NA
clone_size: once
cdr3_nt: TGTGCCACCAGCGGACCTAGTGAACCAGATACGCAGTATTTT
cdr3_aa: CATSGPSEPDTQYF

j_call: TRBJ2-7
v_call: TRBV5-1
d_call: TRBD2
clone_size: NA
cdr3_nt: TGCGCCAGCAGCTTGGGACTAGCGGGGGGGAGGGCCTACGAGCAGTACTTC
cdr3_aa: CASSLGLAGGRAYEQYF

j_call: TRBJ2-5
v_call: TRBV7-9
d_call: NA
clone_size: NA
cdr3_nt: TGTGCCAGCAGCCTCCCCAGTGCCCTCCCCCGGGAGACCCAGTACTTC
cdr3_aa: CASSLPSALPRETQYF

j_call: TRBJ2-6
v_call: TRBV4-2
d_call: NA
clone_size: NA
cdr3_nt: TGTGCCAGTTCAAGAGGCAGGAGGGTTGGGGCCAACGTCCTGACTTTC
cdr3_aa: CASSRGRRVGANVLTF

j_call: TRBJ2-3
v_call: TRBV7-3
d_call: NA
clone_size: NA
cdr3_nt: TGTGCCAGCAGCAGCCCAATGCGAGATACGCAGTATTTT
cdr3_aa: CASSSPMRDTQYF

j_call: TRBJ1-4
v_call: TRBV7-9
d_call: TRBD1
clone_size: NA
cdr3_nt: TGTGCCAGCAGCTTTCAGGGGGCCTCTGAAAAACTGTTTTTT
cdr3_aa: CASSFQGASEKLFF

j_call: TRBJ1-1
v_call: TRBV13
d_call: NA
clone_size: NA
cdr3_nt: TGTGCCAGCAGCCAAGGGGTCCTGAACACTGAAGCTTTCTTT
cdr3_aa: CASSQGVLNTEAFF

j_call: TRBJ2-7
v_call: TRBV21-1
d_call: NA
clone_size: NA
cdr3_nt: TGTGCCAGCAGCAAAGCGCGCGTACAGGGGGCTTCGTACGAGCAGTACTTC
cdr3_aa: CASSKARVQGASYEQYF

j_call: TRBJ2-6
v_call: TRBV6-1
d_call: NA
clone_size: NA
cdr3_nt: TGTGCCAGCAGTGAAGGAAGGTTCCCCAGAGCCAACGTCCTGACTTTC
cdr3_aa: CASSEGRFPRANVLTF

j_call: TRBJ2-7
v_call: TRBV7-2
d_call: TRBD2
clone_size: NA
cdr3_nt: TGTGCCAGCAGCGCACAAAGCGGGGGGGCTATCCAGCAGTACTTC
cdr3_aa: CASSAQSGGAIQQYF

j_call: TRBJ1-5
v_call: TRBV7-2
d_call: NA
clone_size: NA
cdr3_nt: TGTGCCAGCAGCACCCGACCAGGTAACGGGCAGCCCCAGCATTTT
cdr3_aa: CASSTRPGNGQPQHF

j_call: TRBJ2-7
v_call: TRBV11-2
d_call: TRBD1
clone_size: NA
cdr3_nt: TGTGCCAGCAGCTACGGACAGGGGTTCGAGCAGTACTTC
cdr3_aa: CASSYGQGFEQYF

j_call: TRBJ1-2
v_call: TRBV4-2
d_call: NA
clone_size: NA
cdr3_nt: TGTGCCAGCAGCCAAGCGAGGGGAAGTTCCTTCGGCTACACCTTC
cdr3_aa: CASSQARGSSFGYTF

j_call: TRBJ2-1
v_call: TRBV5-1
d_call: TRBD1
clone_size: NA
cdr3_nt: TGCGCCAGCAGCTTGACAGGGGCGGATGAGCAGTTCTTC
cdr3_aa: CASSLTGADEQFF

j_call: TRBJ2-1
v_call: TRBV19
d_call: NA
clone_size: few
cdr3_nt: TGTGCCAGTAGTATAGTAGGAGACACAACCGAGCAGTTCTTC
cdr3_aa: CASSIVGDTTEQFF

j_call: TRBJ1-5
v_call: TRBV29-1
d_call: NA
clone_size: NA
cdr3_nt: TGCAGCGTTAGAGCAAACAGCAATCAGCCCCAGCATTTT
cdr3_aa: CSVRANSNQPQHF

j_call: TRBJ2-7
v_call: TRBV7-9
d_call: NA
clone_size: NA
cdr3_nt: TGTGCCAGCAGCTCCAGGGAGTGGACCTACGAGCAGTACTTC
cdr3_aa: CASSSREWTYEQYF